This TCR beta chain was obtained from a study of cytomegalovirus exposure and HLA in healthy donors (dated by TCRdb to about 2017). As for the study more broadly: According to an earlier analysis of several hundred of the donors, 150 million to 200 million T cells yielded 117 million unique TCR beta sequences and 276 Gb of sequence data. High-throughput TCR immunosequencing, statistical association of individual TCRs with disease status, and machine learning were combined to predict cytomegalovirus infection status. The number of typed donors differed by locus: roughly 620-640 for A, B, C, DRB1 and DQB1; 500 to 550 for DQA1; roughly 600 for DPA1; and about 470 for DPB1. Using immunosequencing, the study profiled T cell repertoires from 500 to 800 subjects and related those repertoires to cytomegalovirus serostatus. Besides the first cohort of 500 to 700 subjects, a separate validation cohort made up of 95 to 150 different subjects was used. In a later genetic analysis, genome-wide SNP genotypes for about three fifths of the 666 donors were used, and that subset was treated as a discovery cohort. HLA typing included class I and class II loci at four-digit resolution. The aim of the study was to test whether cataloging public T cell receptors could identify signatures of past pathogen exposure. To decide whether each TCR beta V gene segment behaved as functional or pseudogenic, an earlier analysis of several hundred of the donors relied on high-throughput TCR beta sequencing. Rather than using new phenotypic data, the later analysis identified candidate immune exposures from TCR beta sequences and from how often those sequences occurred across donors. In a later analysis, previously published TCR beta repertoires from 666 donors were re-analyzed and high-resolution HLA genotyping was added so that TCR occurrence patterns could be studied. Around 330 gigabases of sequencing data and around 80 million unique TCR sequences made up an early release that covered approximately 700 HLA-typed donors. Every repertoire in the discovery cohort had been generated on one and the same sequencing platform. Because of strong linkage in the cohort, five DR-DQ haplotypes were treated as single units for association and clustering. Donor age, sex, ethnicity and CMV serostatus were compiled together with the repertoire data. Of the roughly 410 genotyped donors, approximately 80% were placed in the genetic ancestry cluster associated with self-reported Caucasian donors. Among some 410 genotyped donors of the cohort, an average of about 240,000 unique TCR beta nucleotide sequences was sequenced per donor, of which 15% to 20% were non-productive.

Overall study outcomes, separate from this receptor: A group of highly shared sequence variants was considered likely to be a technical artifact of the sequencing pipeline. Assigning TCR associations to individual alleles was difficult when HLA alleles, especially DR and DQ, strongly co-occurred. Linkage disequilibrium might explain the correlated functional status among segregating V segments, but an unknown experimental factor could not be ruled out. According to a later analysis, parvovirus B19, influenza, CMV and Epstein-Barr virus appeared linked to several top co-occurrence clusters. A further reported finding was that TCR beta sequences accurately predicted the HLA-A and HLA-B alleles for most subjects in the first cohort. In a later genetic analysis, fewer N-insertions in productive TCRs were reported among donors in an Asian-associated ancestry cluster than the roughly 640-donor mean. Presence/absence analyses assumed roughly uniform sequencing depth across donors, an assumption that may not hold. Because HLA typing was missing for some donors at each locus, association tests included only the typed subset. For the cohort, immune exposure information was limited to CMV serostatus. An earlier analysis of approximately 530 of the donors showed that most TCR beta V segments appeared in productive rearrangements either about 87% or about 30% of the time, which broadly matched IMGT annotations. An association between a missense DCLRE1C variant and V-gene and J-gene trimming of TCR beta chains was found in a later genetic analysis and replicated in an independent cohort. The authors suggested that the approach could potentially be extended to other disease states and immunological phenotypes. This cohort had only TCR beta chains sequenced, and the lack of alpha or paired-chain data limited which features could be detected. In a later analysis, most CMV-associated TCR beta chains were found to appear HLA-restricted, with HLA associations seemingly driven largely by CMV exposure. Some IMGT-functional V segments, including TRBV6-2 and TRBV6-3, could not be told apart with the 87-base-pair reads, so those segments were excluded. A total of some 180 TCR beta chains were listed by the study as associated with cytomegalovirus. In vitro tests confirmed that a few of the cytomegalovirus-associated TCR beta chains recognize cytomegalovirus antigens. Most TCR sequences were observed very rarely across donors, whereas some public TCRs were present in many individuals. According to a later analysis, TCR association rates differed among HLA loci, with DRB1 alleles showing the most associated TCRs and HLA-C alleles showing the fewest. In a later analysis, around 17,000 TCR beta sequences were associated with specific HLA alleles at a false discovery rate of 0.05. Cytomegalovirus status was reported to be diagnosed by the classifier with high specificity and sensitivity in both the original and validation cohorts. A later analysis found that HLA-associated TCR beta chains were more clonally expanded and had lower generation probabilities than equally common non-associated chains. Because counts were too low, seventeen rarely observed V segments, including chromosome 9 orphons, were left out of the earlier analysis of roughly 600 of the donors.

The V and J ends are trimmed by 1 base and 2 bases, leaving 9 bases between them. CDR1 and CDR2 (SGHRS, YFSETQ) derive from the germline V gene. The CDR3 measures 14 amino acids from cysteine to phenylalanine. Only the CDR3 DNA is retained, 42 bases long and in frame from the first base. The cohort consisted of more than 650 healthy bone marrow donors. At the time of sampling, all cohort members were nominally healthy, though unrecorded immune exposures were likely present. The donor was CMV seropositive and belonged to the group of 250 to 300 seropositive cohort members. Each donor provided a peripheral blood sample, and peripheral blood mononuclear cells were used for TCR beta sequencing. The Qiagen DNeasy Blood Extraction Kit was used to extract genomic DNA from the blood cell samples. Remarks on this clone: Its antigen remains undetermined. No clone much larger than this one lies a single base away; base qualities are absent.

Library preparation was by the immunoSEQ multiplex PCR assay. For the multiplex PCR, a mixture combining 60 forward primers for TCR Vbeta segments and 13 reverse primers for TCR Jbeta segments was used. The CDR3 region of rearranged TCR beta genes was amplified from genomic DNA with a multiplex PCR assay. The amplified TCR beta libraries were sequenced on the Illumina HiSeq System as 87-base-pair reads. As for the original processing: A later analysis counted around 72 million unique TCR beta chains across the 670 or so repertoires, and 10 million to 12 million of these chains were shared by at least two donors. Raw reads were error-corrected and collapsed into unique sequences by a nearest-neighbor algorithm in which closely related sequences were merged to remove PCR and sequencing errors. CDR3 sequences were aligned to IMGT reference sequences to assign V, D and J gene segments. For a sequence to be retained, a match of at least six nucleotides to both a V gene segment and a J gene segment was required. A rearrangement was called productive if the CDR3 had no stop codons and remained in frame with V and J, and every other rearrangement was called non-productive. CDR3 was defined according to IMGT convention as the region running from the second conserved V-encoded cysteine to the conserved J-encoded phenylalanine. Sequences without an unambiguous match to a single V gene segment were excluded from the earlier analysis of approximately 560 of the donors. In an earlier analysis of several hundred of the donors, V segments were called functional above 56.7% productive rearrangements and were called segregating when the between-donor standard deviation exceeded 5%. A statistical classification framework was developed to diagnose cytomegalovirus status using the catalog of TCR beta chain sequences. V and J gene assignment, in a later analysis, came from comparing TCR nucleotide sequences with IMGT/GENE-DB human TR gene sequences. The TCRdist pipeline was used in a later analysis to assign CDR3 sequences and most-parsimonious VDJ recombination scenarios. In a later analysis, every TCR beta chain was defined by the combination of its CDR3 amino acid sequence and its V-gene family, and reads without a unique V-gene family were dropped. To address suspected cross-contamination and a sequencing artifact, a later analysis removed 592 highly shared, low-generation-probability nucleotide sequences. For each public chain, a later analysis derived a clonal expansion index from normalized ranks of inferred template counts within each repertoire. A later analysis computed generation probabilities with a VDJ recombination model fitted to out-of-frame rearrangements, and checked the results against IGoR. A later analysis scored TCR-TCR, TCR-HLA and TCR-CMV co-occurrence with hypergeometric tests, applying a repertoire-size bias correction to TCR pairs. False discovery rates were estimated in a later analysis by permuting HLA or CMV assignments 20 times. In a later analysis, co-occurring TCRs were grouped with DBSCAN, and TCRdist sequence similarity was added when clustering was performed within HLA-allele-positive subsets. Repertoires with fewer than 30,000 or more than 120,000 public chains, plus five repertoires with anomalous nucleotide sharing, were excluded from co-occurrence clustering. TCRdb's version of the immuneACCESS table is confined to in-frame rearrangements and falls short of the full clone set. An unresolved V gene accounts for under half of the shortfall where checked; the remainder is of unknown origin. That table gives V, J and clone size, and the DNA gave D and trimming. For this sample the table gives under 200,000 clones, of which about three quarters were detected only once. Of the sample, over 13% falls within the top ten clones.

This TCR derives from a man between 50 and 59 years old in good health and CMV-seropositive. The chain is assembled from TRBV5-1 and TRBJ1-2; the D region possibly corresponds to TRBD1 (6 bases align). Material: PBMCs. Here the CDR3 is given as CASSLTQGNYGYTF. The nucleotide sequence is given as TGCGCCAGCAGCTTGACCCAGGGGAACTATGGCTACACCTTC.